This TCR beta chain was recorded in a study of blood T cell repertoires in COVID-19. Per the authors' pipeline: Reference gene primer amplification gave estimated nucleated cell counts. Profiling relied on immunoSEQ multiplex PCR, and the TCRdb table lists in-frame clones only, not all of them. The V and J calls and the clone size are those of that table, but D and trimming were determined from the DNA. The repertoire includes approximately 290,000 clones, approximately 89% of them detected once, and 11% sits in the top ten. Germline values: CDR1 MNHEY, CDR2 SVGAGI. V lost 7 bases and J 10 bases, leaving 14 bases between the germline ends. This CDR3 is 13 amino acids long.

Sequencing was done on a sample of peripheral blood. The rearrangement joins TRBV6-5 to TRBJ1-6; a weak D match, TRBD1 (5 bases). The sequence came from a woman younger than 45 with COVID-19, enrolled during active disease. The chain's CDR3 is CASTPGGNSPLHF. The DNA for the CDR3 is TGTGCCAGCACCCCGGGGGGTAACTCACCCCTCCACTTT.